The clone carrying this T cell receptor beta chain has a handful of counts. TCRdb reprocessed the reads with MiXCR, giving one entry per CDR3 protein. The table records just under 550,000 distinct CDR3 sequences, about a quarter of them present only once. The data derive from a study of T cell repertoires in cytomegalovirus infection. Germline V lookup: CDR1 MDHEN, CDR2 SYDVKM. V shed 8 bases and J shed 4 bases, with 15 bases lying between them. The CDR3 sequence is 14 residues long. The V call is TRBV28, the J call TRBJ2-1, with D perhaps matching TRBD1 or TRBD2 (5 bases each). The TCR comes from a human donor in good health (CMV status not recorded). Some clones in this sample may be carry-over from other donors' samples. Sequenced input: PBMCs. The CDR3 DNA sequence: TGTGCCAGCCTCCCGGGACGTGGTTACAATGAGCAGTTCTTC. This codes for CASLPGRGYNEQFF.